This T cell receptor (beta chain) is drawn from a study of neurological immune-mediated disorders. With 3 bases removed from V and 7 bases from J, the gap between germline ends came to 16 bases. The CDR3 length is 15 residues. Germline V gene lookup returns CDR1 SGDLS and CDR2 YYNGEE. Points from the study as a whole: HTLV-1-associated myelopathy led in TCR clonal expansion, while multiple sclerosis ranked lowest, below healthy controls. For the multiple sclerosis repertoire cluster, an association with any clinical or MRI feature was absent.

This clonotype was seen more than once but under ten times. What it binds is not known. One entry per CDR3 protein, called by TCRdb with MiXCR from the 5' RACE reads. This table holds tens of thousands of distinct CDR3 sequences, 3.5% to 4.5% found once. The genes are TRBV9 and TRBJ1-4, with D tentatively TRBD1 (5 bases). This receptor was taken from a middle-aged man with multiple sclerosis. Sequenced input: PBMCs. The CDR3 nucleotides read TGTGCCAGCAGCGATCAGGGCAGGTTAGGTGAAAAACTGTTTTTT. Translation: CASSDQGRLGEKLFF.